These T cell receptor beta chains were read from a single sample in a study of control samples from healthy donors and cancer patients. Produced via immunoSEQ multiplex PCR; TCRdb's table is partial and in-frame only. The sample has under 40,000 clones, around 83% seen once. Sequencing was carried out using PBMCs. These receptors were collected from a woman between 55 and 75 years old with lung cancer. The CDR3 runs from the conserved cysteine through the conserved F or W. The order of the fields is D gene, J gene, clone size, V gene, CDR3 protein, CDR3 DNA. The D gene is left open where the match is weak. Clone size is not always given. Where it is, it says once, few, many or a class for expanded clones.

>TRBD1|TRBJ1-4|NA|TRBV5-8
CASSTGTAGNEKLFF
TGTGCCAGCAGCACAGGGACAGCTGGTAATGAAAAACTGTTTTTT
>TRBD1|TRBJ1-3|NA|TRBV2
CASSVSQGANTIYF
TGTGCCAGCAGTGTGTCCCAGGGGGCAAACACCATATATTTT
>NA|TRBJ1-5|once|TRBV19
CASSIGGSQPQHF
TGTGCCAGTAGTATCGGGGGAAGTCAGCCCCAGCATTTT
>NA|TRBJ1-4|few|TRBV2
CASRRAATNEKLFF
TGTGCCAGCAGGCGAGCTGCAACTAATGAAAAACTGTTTTTT
>NA|TRBJ2-1|NA|TRBV11-3
CASSLGDSSYNEQFF
TGTGCCAGCAGCTTAGGAGATAGCTCCTACAATGAGCAGTTCTTC
>NA|TRBJ2-3|NA|TRBV7-7
CASSRTAGTDTQYF
TGTGCCAGCAGCCGGACCGCAGGCACAGATACGCAGTATTTT
>NA|TRBJ1-2|NA|TRBV7-9
CASSFRQGNYGYTF
TGTGCCAGCAGCTTCCGGCAGGGCAACTATGGCTACACCTTC
>NA|TRBJ2-3|NA|TRBV30
CAWSALGSGPSTDTQYF
TGTGCCTGGAGTGCCCTCGGTAGCGGTCCTAGCACAGATACGCAGTATTTT
>TRBD1|TRBJ2-5|few|TRBV19
CASSLGQGVLETQYF
TGTGCCAGTAGTTTGGGACAGGGGGTTTTGGAGACCCAGTACTTC
>NA|TRBJ1-3|once|TRBV11-1
CASSPGISNTIYF
TGTGCCAGCAGCCCGGGGATATCGAACACCATATATTTT
>NA|TRBJ2-7|NA|TRBV30
CAWRYDDEQYF
TGTGCCTGGAGGTATGATGACGAGCAGTACTTC
>NA|TRBJ1-5|NA|TRBV9
CASSVGQSNQPQHF
TGTGCCAGCAGCGTAGGACAGTCCAATCAGCCCCAGCATTTT
>NA|TRBJ1-1|NA|TRBV7-2
CASSGGRNTEAFF
TGTGCCAGCAGCGGCGGAAGGAACACTGAGGCTTTCTTT
>TRBD1|TRBJ1-1|once|TRBV5-1
CASSATGAENTEAFF
TGCGCCAGCAGCGCCACAGGGGCGGAGAACACTGAAGCTTTCTTT
>NA|TRBJ2-7|NA|TRBV19
CASSDDREVHEQYF
TGTGCCAGTAGTGACGACAGGGAGGTCCACGAGCAGTACTTC
>TRBD1|TRBJ2-7|NA|TRBV5-1
CASSLSGTGVSYEQYF
TGCGCCAGCAGCCTGTCCGGGACAGGAGTTTCCTACGAGCAGTACTTC
>TRBD1|TRBJ1-2|once|TRBV18
CASSKTGSISYTF
TGTGCCAGCTCAAAGACAGGGAGTATAAGCTACACCTTC
>NA|TRBJ1-1|NA|TRBV6-5
CASSLDRSTEAFF
TGTGCCAGCAGCTTGGACAGATCCACTGAAGCTTTCTTT
>NA|TRBJ1-2|NA|TRBV27
CASSLVPRAYGYTF
TGTGCCAGCAGTTTAGTCCCCAGGGCCTATGGCTACACCTTC
>NA|TRBJ1-5|NA|TRBV19
CASRYSGNQPQHF
TGTGCCAGTAGGTACTCAGGGAATCAGCCCCAGCATTTT
>NA|TRBJ2-6|NA|TRBV19
CASSVSGSGANVLTF
TGTGCCAGTAGCGTGTCTGGCTCTGGGGCCAACGTCCTGACTTTC
>TRBD2|TRBJ2-3|NA|TRBV6-5
CASSYSGTSGADTQYF
TGTGCCAGCAGTTACTCCGGGACTAGCGGGGCAGATACGCAGTATTTT
>TRBD1|TRBJ2-1|few|TRBV9
CASSESWGQGEIEQFF
TGTGCCAGCAGCGAGAGCTGGGGACAGGGGGAAATTGAGCAGTTCTTC
>NA|TRBJ2-4|once|TRBV29-1
CSVGLSAKNIQYF
TGCAGCGTAGGCCTTTCCGCCAAAAACATTCAGTACTTC
>NA|TRBJ2-7|NA|TRBV5-8
CASSRRDYEQYF
TGTGCCAGCAGCCGCCGAGACTACGAGCAGTACTTC
>NA|TRBJ1-2|NA|TRBV3-1/TRBV3-2
CASSQGGRNGYTF
TGTGCCAGCAGCCAGGGAGGAAGGAATGGCTACACCTTC
>NA|TRBJ1-1|NA|TRBV3-1/TRBV3-2
CASTVGGNTEAFF
TGTGCCAGCACCGTAGGGGGGAACACTGAAGCTTTCTTT
>NA|TRBJ1-1|NA|TRBV11-2
CASSLGGNTEAFF
TGTGCCAGCAGCCTAGGGGGGAACACTGAAGCTTTCTTT
>TRBD1|TRBJ1-2|NA|TRBV28
CASSTHRGGKNGDGYTF
TGTGCCAGCAGTACACACAGGGGTGGAAAGAATGGAGATGGCTACACCTTC
>TRBD1|TRBJ1-2|NA|TRBV12-3/TRBV12-4
CASSRDSSYGYTF
TGTGCCAGCAGCAGGGACAGCTCCTATGGCTACACCTTC
>TRBD2|TRBJ2-7|NA|TRBV7-2
CASSTGTSGYSYEQYF
TGTGCCAGCAGCACCGGGACTAGCGGCTATTCCTACGAGCAGTACTTC
>NA|TRBJ1-1|NA|TRBV7-2
CASSSWQNTEAFF
TGTGCCAGCAGCTCCTGGCAGAACACTGAAGCTTTCTTT
>NA|TRBJ1-4|NA|TRBV5-5
CASSPAPTGKLFF
TGTGCCAGCAGCCCCGCACCCACCGGAAAACTGTTTTTT
>TRBD1|TRBJ1-2|NA|TRBV27
CASSPLLDRLSGGYTF
TGTGCCAGCAGCCCTCTCCTGGACAGGTTATCGGGTGGCTACACCTTC
>TRBD1|TRBJ1-2|NA|TRBV29-1
CSVTVGQGAGYTF
TGCAGCGTTACCGTAGGACAGGGCGCTGGCTACACCTTC
>NA|TRBJ1-5|few|TRBV27
CASGVQGSNQPQHF
TGTGCCAGCGGCGTGCAGGGGAGCAATCAGCCCCAGCATTTT
>TRBD1|TRBJ2-7|NA|TRBV24-1
CATTPGQGGEQYF
TGTGCCACCACCCCGGGACAGGGTGGGGAGCAGTACTTC
>NA|TRBJ1-3|NA|TRBV15
CATSRDRVENTIYF
TGTGCCACCAGCAGAGACAGGGTGGAAAACACCATATATTTT
>TRBD2|TRBJ2-3|NA|TRBV15
CATSTGLAGGSGSTDTQYF
TGTGCCACCAGCACTGGACTAGCGGGAGGCTCGGGCAGCACAGATACGCAGTATTTT
>TRBD1|TRBJ1-1|few|TRBV27
CASSLRQGGAEAFF
TGTGCCAGCAGTTTAAGGCAGGGGGGGGCTGAAGCTTTCTTT
>NA|TRBJ1-5|NA|TRBV19
CASTEGKGVSNQPQHF
TGTGCCAGTACCGAAGGTAAGGGGGTCAGCAATCAGCCCCAGCATTTT
>TRBD1|TRBJ1-4|NA|TRBV2
CASSGTGQGSTNEKLFF
TGTGCCAGCAGCGGGACCGGACAGGGATCAACTAATGAAAAACTGTTTTTT
>TRBD1|TRBJ1-1|NA|TRBV10-3
CAITIGTANTEAFF
TGTGCCATCACCATCGGGACAGCCAACACTGAAGCTTTCTTT
>NA|TRBJ1-5|NA|TRBV10-2
CASSEMGNSNQPQHF
TGCGCCAGCAGTGAGATGGGTAATAGCAATCAGCCCCAGCATTTT
>NA|TRBJ1-1|NA|TRBV5-1
CASLGEGRTEAFF
TGCGCCAGTTTGGGGGAGGGACGAACTGAAGCTTTCTTT
>NA|TRBJ1-5|NA|TRBV19
CASSPGEGRNQPQHF
TGTGCCAGTAGTCCCGGAGAGGGTAGGAATCAGCCCCAGCATTTT
>NA|TRBJ1-1|NA|TRBV29-1
CSVLRDRGTEAFF
TGCAGCGTCCTCAGGGACCGGGGCACTGAAGCTTTCTTT
>NA|TRBJ1-2|once|TRBV7-9
CASSSPKDYGYTF
TGTGCCAGCAGCTCCCCGAAGGACTATGGCTACACCTTC
>TRBD1|TRBJ1-2|NA|TRBV5-4
CASSLGQDPWGGYTF
TGTGCCAGCAGCTTAGGACAGGACCCTTGGGGTGGCTACACCTTC
>TRBD1|TRBJ1-1|NA|TRBV14
CATAWQGEPNTEAFF
TGTGCCACCGCGTGGCAGGGGGAGCCGAACACTGAAGCTTTCTTT
>NA|TRBJ2-5|NA|TRBV6-6
CASTPGGETQYF
TGTGCCAGCACCCCTGGTGGGGAGACCCAGTACTTC
>TRBD1|TRBJ1-1|NA|TRBV19
CASSLKGGYTEAFF
TGTGCCAGTAGTTTAAAAGGGGGCTACACTGAAGCTTTCTTT
>NA|TRBJ1-2|once|TRBV14
CASSQSIGLGYTF
TGTGCCAGCAGCCAAAGTATCGGCCTCGGCTACACCTTC
>NA|TRBJ1-1|NA|TRBV9
CASSVGGSGNTEAFF
TGTGCCAGCAGCGTAGGGGGGAGTGGGAACACTGAAGCTTTCTTT
>NA|TRBJ1-2|NA|TRBV27
CASAPQGTFYGYTF
TGTGCCAGCGCCCCCCAGGGGACCTTCTATGGCTACACCTTC
>NA|TRBJ2-3|NA|TRBV6-2/TRBV6-3
CASSSPGPTDTQYF
TGTGCCAGCAGTTCCCCAGGACCGACAGATACGCAGTATTTT
>NA|TRBJ2-5|NA|TRBV7-3
CASSSFGAGQETQYF
TGTGCCAGCAGCTCCTTTGGGGCAGGCCAAGAGACCCAGTACTTC
>NA|TRBJ1-2|NA|TRBV21-1
CASSRSDSYGYTF
TGTGCCAGCAGTAGATCAGATTCCTATGGCTACACCTTC
>NA|TRBJ2-3|NA|TRBV7-3
CASSLGGAAPDTQYF
TGTGCCAGCAGCTTGGGGGGCGCAGCACCAGATACGCAGTATTTT